This T cell receptor (beta chain) was identified in a study of T cells in tuberculosis. Study-level information: Sequenced TCRs come from CD1B-GMM tetramer-binding T cells. IGRA-negative adolescents, IGRA-positive adolescents with latent tuberculosis and adults with active tuberculosis formed this South African cohort.

Libraries were prepared by immunoSEQ multiplex PCR; TCRdb keeps only in-frame clonotypes and omits some of them. The table records some 49,000 clones, roughly 95% of them present only once. This CDR3 spans 13 amino acids. Germline V gives CDR1 MDHEN, CDR2 SYDVKM. V dropped 5 bases and J dropped 0 bases, with 7 bases sitting between them. Time point specified: new active TB diagnosis, blood taken before or within 7 days of starting treatment. Tuberculosis was confirmed by positive sputum smear and/or M. tuberculosis culture. This receptor was taken from an adult with tuberculosis. The chain combines TRBV28 with TRBJ1-2, with no clear D. Sequencing was performed on PBMCs, taken at tuberculosis diagnosis. The CDR3 loop is CASSQVANYGYTF. The CDR3 DNA sequence: TGTGCCAGCAGTCAGGTAGCTAACTATGGCTACACCTTC.